These T cell receptor beta chains were read from a single sample in a study of blood T cell repertoires in COVID-19. The method was immunoSEQ multiplex PCR; TCRdb's version includes in-frame clones alone and lacks a portion of them. The sample holds about 140,000 clones, 60% to 85% seen once. The sequenced sample consisted of peripheral blood. All receptors come from a man aged 50 or older with acute or convalescent COVID-19. Both conserved end residues are part of each CDR3. A D gene is named only where the DNA matches it firmly. Rows may omit the clone size; those that give it use once, few, many or a size class.

v_gene,j_gene,d_gene,abundance,CDR3nt,CDR3aa
TRBV15,TRBJ2-4,TRBD1,few,TGTGCCACCAGCGGCGACAGGGGGCGGAACATTCAGTACTTC,CATSGDRGRNIQYF
TRBV5-6,TRBJ1-2,TRBD1,NA,TGTGCCAGCAGCTTGGCGTGGGACAGGGGGGATGGCTACACCTTC,CASSLAWDRGDGYTF
TRBV6-5,TRBJ1-1,NA,NA,TGTGCCAGCAGTTGGGGGGATCTCAACACTGAAGCTTTCTTT,CASSWGDLNTEAFF
TRBV11-3,TRBJ2-3,TRBD1,NA,TGTGCCAGCAGCCCGGGACAGATTAGCACAGATACGCAGTATTTT,CASSPGQISTDTQYF
TRBV7-7,TRBJ2-5,NA,once,TGTGCCAGCAGCCGGGACTGGCAAGAGACCCAGTACTTC,CASSRDWQETQYF
TRBV19,TRBJ1-5,NA,once,TGTGCCAGCAGACAGTCCCTACCCAATCAGCCCCAGCATTTT,CASRQSLPNQPQHF
TRBV2,TRBJ2-2,TRBD2,NA,TGTGCCAGCAAAAAGGTCGGGGGGGCCTACACCGGGGAGCTGTTTTTT,CASKKVGGAYTGELFF
TRBV3-1/TRBV3-2,TRBJ1-2,NA,NA,TGTGCCAGCTCCTATTCAGGGGTGTTCAATGGCTACACCTTC,CASSYSGVFNGYTF
TRBV7-9,TRBJ1-1,NA,NA,TGTGCCAGCAGACCAAGGACAAACTTGAACACTGAAGCTTTCTTT,CASRPRTNLNTEAFF
TRBV5-1,TRBJ1-3,NA,NA,TGCGCCAGCAGCCAAGGAGTTAGGGGTGGAAACACCATATATTTT,CASSQGVRGGNTIYF
TRBV30,TRBJ2-4,NA,NA,TGTGCCTGGAGTGCCCGGAAAAACATTCAGTACTTC,CAWSARKNIQYF
TRBV7-8,TRBJ2-1,TRBD1,NA,TGTGCCAGCAGTCCGAGGGACAGGGGGGGGTACAATGAGCAGTTCTTC,CASSPRDRGGYNEQFF
TRBV30,TRBJ2-2,TRBD2,few,TGTGCCTGGAGTCCATCTGTTTGGGGACTAAACACCGGGGAGCTGTTTTTT,CAWSPSVWGLNTGELFF
TRBV30,TRBJ2-7,NA,NA,TGTGCGGGCGCGTTGGGTAGAGAGCAGTACTTC,CAGALGREQYF
TRBV20-1,TRBJ1-1,TRBD1,NA,TGCAGTGCGTCAGGGGGCACTGAAGCTTTCTTT,CSASGGTEAFF
TRBV5-4,TRBJ2-3,NA,NA,TGTGCCAGCAGCCACCCTCAAGGGCGGGGTTTCGCAGATACGCAGTATTTT,CASSHPQGRGFADTQYF
TRBV6-5,TRBJ1-5,NA,NA,TGTGCCAGCAGCTCTCGGGATAGCAATCAGCCCCAGCATTTT,CASSSRDSNQPQHF
TRBV9,TRBJ1-2,TRBD1,NA,TGTGCCAGCAGCTCTGGACAGGGCTATGGCTACACCTTC,CASSSGQGYGYTF
TRBV9,TRBJ2-1,TRBD2,NA,TGTGCCAGCAGCCCAGGGACTAGCGGGGGGAATGAGCAGTTCTTC,CASSPGTSGGNEQFF
TRBV3-1/TRBV3-2,TRBJ2-5,TRBD1,few,TGTGCCAGCAGCCGCGCGACAGGGGGTTGGGAGACCCAGTACTTC,CASSRATGGWETQYF
TRBV2,TRBJ2-7,NA,few,TGTGCCAGCAGGGAAACAGGGTCCTACGAGCAGTACTTC,CASRETGSYEQYF
TRBV27,TRBJ2-2,NA,NA,TGTGCCAGCAGTTTGAAGGGACCGCAGATTACGGGGGGCGCCGGGGAGCTGTTTTTT,CASSLKGPQITGGAGELFF
TRBV9,TRBJ1-2,TRBD1,NA,TGTGCCAGCAGCGCCGCACAGGGGGTCTATGGCTACACCTTC,CASSAAQGVYGYTF
TRBV21-1,TRBJ2-3,NA,NA,TGTGCCAGCAGCAACTTGGGACTAGCGGGGGATGGGGATACGCAGTATTTT,CASSNLGLAGDGDTQYF
TRBV3-1/TRBV3-2,TRBJ1-2,NA,NA,TGTGCCAGCAGCCAAGATCGTGGCTACACCTTC,CASSQDRGYTF
TRBV7-3,TRBJ2-1,NA,NA,TGTGCCAGCAGCTTACGGGGGAGAGACTACAATGAGCAGTTCTTC,CASSLRGRDYNEQFF
TRBV6-6,TRBJ1-1,NA,NA,TGTGCCAGCAGTTGGTCTAGGTACACTGAAGCTTTCTTT,CASSWSRYTEAFF
TRBV7-8,TRBJ1-1,TRBD1,NA,TGTGCCAGCAGCCCAGGGGGCTTTTACACTGAAGCTTTCTTT,CASSPGGFYTEAFF